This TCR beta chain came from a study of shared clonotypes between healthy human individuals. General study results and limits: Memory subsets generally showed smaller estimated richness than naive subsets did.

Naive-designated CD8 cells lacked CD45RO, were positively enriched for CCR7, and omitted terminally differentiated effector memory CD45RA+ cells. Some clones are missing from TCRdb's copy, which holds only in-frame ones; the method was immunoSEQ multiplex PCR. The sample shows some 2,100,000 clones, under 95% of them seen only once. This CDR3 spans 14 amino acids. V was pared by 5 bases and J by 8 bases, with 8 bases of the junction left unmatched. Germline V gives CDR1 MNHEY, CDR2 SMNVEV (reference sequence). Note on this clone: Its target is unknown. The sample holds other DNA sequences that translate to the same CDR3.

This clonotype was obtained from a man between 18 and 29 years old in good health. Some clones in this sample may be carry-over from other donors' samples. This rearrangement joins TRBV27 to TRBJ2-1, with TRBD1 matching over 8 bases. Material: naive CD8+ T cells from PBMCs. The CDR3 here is CASSLWTGIDEQFF. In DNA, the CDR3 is TGTGCCAGCAGTCTCTGGACAGGGATCGATGAGCAGTTCTTC.